Presented here are 11 T cell receptor beta chains from one specimen sequenced in a study of cytomegalovirus exposure and HLA in healthy donors. The study ran its PCR with 60 Vbeta and 13 Jbeta primers. Generated by immunoSEQ multiplex PCR, the TCRdb table keeps only in-frame clones and is missing some. Its clone listing holds about 140,000 clones. What was sequenced was PBMCs. The source of these receptors is a man aged 40-55 years in good health and CMV-seronegative.

The chain links TRBV4-1 to TRBJ2-7; 7 bases fit TRBD1. The V segment lost 4 bases and the J segment 0 bases; nucleotides outside the gene matches: 9. The V gene's germline CDR1 is MGHRA and CDR2 YSYEKL. This CDR3 spans 16 amino acids. CDR3 amino acids: CASSRSGTVISYEQYF. The CDR3 DNA is TGCGCCAGCAGCCGGTCCGGGACAGTGATCTCCTACGAGCAGTACTTC.

The gene calls are TRBV6-1 and TRBJ1-3; no definite D call. CDR3 size: 16 residues. V was shortened by 4 bases and J by 5 bases, with 18 bases between the two germline ends. The V gene's germline CDR1 is MNHNS and CDR2 SASEGT. The CDR3 loop is CASSARGRLIRNTIYF. CDR3 DNA: TGTGCCAGCAGTGCGAGAGGTCGCCTCATCCGAAACACCATATATTTT.

The V call is TRBV7-3, the J call TRBJ2-7; 12 nucleotides agree with TRBD1. The CDR3 sequence is 16 residues long. Trimming cost V 6 bases and J 4 bases; bases outside gene matches: 10. Germline V gene data show CDR1 as SGHTA and CDR2 as FQGTGA. The CDR3 sequence: CASSPNPGQGAYEQYF. The CDR3 coding sequence is TGTGCCAGCAGTCCAAACCCGGGACAGGGGGCATACGAGCAGTACTTC. The full variable domain, in which reference TRBV7-3 and TRBJ2-7 provide the parts outside the CDR3, is GAGVSQTPSNKVTEKGKYVELRCDPISGHTALYWYRQSLGQGPEFLIYFQGTGAADDSGLPNDRFFAVRPEGSVSTLKIQRTERGDSAVYLCASSPNPGQGAYEQYFGPGTRLTVT.

The genes are TRBV7-8 and TRBJ2-7, with 11 positions matching TRBD1. V lost 4 bases and J lost 2; bases outside the gene matches: 4. This CDR3 contains 15 residues. CDR1 is SGHVS and CDR2 is FQNEAQ in the germline V gene. CDR3 sequence reads: CASSYRGQGAYEQYF. DNA for the CDR3: TGTGCCAGCAGCTATCGGGGACAGGGGGCCTACGAGCAGTACTTC.

The V and J genes are TRBV7-9 and TRBJ1-2, with D perhaps TRBD1 (5 bases). Looked up from germline, CDR1 is SEHNR and CDR2 is FQNEAQ (reference sequence). The CDR3 is 13 residues long. V was shortened by 5 bases and J by 8 bases, with 15 bases between the two germline ends. CDR3 DNA sequence: TGTGCCAGCAGCCCCGTTGGGACTCGAGGCTACACCTTC. Amino acids: CASSPVGTRGYTF.

The chain joins TRBV7-9 to TRBJ1-5; TRBD1 aligns across 8 bases. The CDR3 runs to 16 residues. Trimming cost V 4 bases and J 5 bases; bases outside gene matches: 10. From germline, CDR1 is SEHNR and CDR2 FQNEAQ (reference sequence). The CDR3 nucleotides read TGTGCCAGCAGCTCGTCGACTCAGGGGGCCGATCAGCCCCAGCATTTT. Protein sequence: CASSSSTQGADQPQHF.

The CDR3 loop is CASSEVGQLFMNTEAFF. The CDR3 DNA is TGTGCCAGCAGTGAAGTGGGGCAGTTATTCATGAACACTGAAGCTTTCTTT. The chain couples TRBV6-1 to TRBJ1-1, with D perhaps TRBD1 (5 bases). The length of the CDR3 is 17 residues. V dropped 1 base and J dropped 0 bases, with 15 bases sitting between them. The V gene's germline CDR1 is MNHNS and CDR2 SASEGT.

The rearrangement joins TRBV5-1 to TRBJ2-7; 7 bases agree with TRBD1. Trimming took 3 bases from V and 3 from J; bases not matched to a gene: 12. CDR1 is SGHRS, CDR2 YFSETQ, per germline. The length of the CDR3 is 16 residues. In DNA form, the CDR3 reads TGCGCCAGCAGCTATCACTCCGGACAGGTGAACTACGAGCAGTACTTC. Translated, it gives CASSYHSGQVNYEQYF.

This chain joins TRBV25-1 and TRBJ2-5; TRBD1 matches at 7 bases. V shed 6 bases and J 4 bases; nucleotides not matched to a gene: 5. CDR3 length: 13 residues. Germline CDR1 reads MGHDK; CDR2 reads SYGVNS. The CDR3 DNA follows: TGTGCCAGCAGCTGGGACAGACTAGAGACCCAGTACTTC. Translated, it gives CASSWDRLETQYF.

This chain connects TRBV6-6 to TRBJ1-2, with D uncertain. V was shortened by 4 bases and J by 5 bases, with 17 bases between the two germline ends. The CDR3 extends over 15 amino acids. Germline CDR1 MNHNY, CDR2 SVGAGI (reference sequence). The CDR3 here is CASSSAGAERYGYTF. CDR3 nucleotide sequence: TGTGCCAGCAGTTCTGCGGGAGCAGAGAGGTATGGCTACACCTTC.

This chain connects TRBV2 to TRBJ1-5; 8 positions match TRBD1. J was trimmed by 7 bases and V by 1 base; bases with no gene match: 9. Germline CDR1 SNHLY, CDR2 FYNNEI. This CDR3 has 16 residues. CDR3 nucleotide sequence: TGTGCCAGCAGTGAAGGAGGAGACAGGGGTGGGCAGCCCCAGCATTTT. This sequence encodes CASSEGGDRGGQPQHF.